This is a list of T cell receptor beta chains from one sample in a study of T cell responses to AZD1222 COVID-19 vaccine. Profiling relied on immunoSEQ multiplex PCR, and the TCRdb table lists in-frame clones only, not all of them. The sample shows about 53,000 clones, about four fifths of them seen only once. The source material was peripheral blood, sampled on day 0 of AZD1222 vaccination. These receptors were collected from an adult in good health. Both conserved end residues are part of each CDR3. D genes are given only for firm matches. Rows may omit the clone size; those that give it use once, few, many or a size class.

j_call | v_call | cdr3_length | d_call | clone_size | cdr3_nt | cdr3_aa
TRBJ2-7 | TRBV30 | 11 | NA | NA | TGTGCCTGGACCTCTGGGGGGGAGCAGTACTTC | CAWTSGGEQYF
TRBJ2-7 | TRBV30 | 14 | TRBD2 | NA | TGTGCCTGGAGACCTAGCGGGAGGAGTTACGAGCAGTACTTC | CAWRPSGRSYEQYF
TRBJ2-4 | TRBV2 | 14 | NA | NA | TGTGCCAGCCATAGGCAGGGAGCCAAAAACATTCAGTACTTC | CASHRQGAKNIQYF
TRBJ2-7 | TRBV20-1 | 12 | NA | NA | TGCAGTGCTAGTAGCAGACTGTCGGGGCAGTACTTC | CSASSRLSGQYF
TRBJ1-3 | TRBV7-4 | 16 | TRBD1 | NA | TGTGCCAGCAGCTTAAGCAGGGGGCGTCCTGGAAACACCATATATTTT | CASSLSRGRPGNTIYF
TRBJ2-5 | TRBV28 | 15 | TRBD1 | NA | TGTGCCAGCAGTCCGACTCGACAGGGGGCCGAGACCCAGTACTTC | CASSPTRQGAETQYF
TRBJ2-7 | TRBV19 | 17 | TRBD2 | few | TGTGCCAGTAGTATCCACTCAAGCGGGAGTTATCAGTACGAGCAGTACTTC | CASSIHSSGSYQYEQYF
TRBJ2-2 | TRBV18 | 15 | TRBD1 | once | TGTGCCAGCTCACCCCGGGACAGCAATACCGGGGAGCTGTTTTTT | CASSPRDSNTGELFF
TRBJ2-4 | TRBV19 | 15 | TRBD1 | few | TGTGCCAGTAGGGACGACAGGGGGACCAAAAACATTCAGTACTTC | CASRDDRGTKNIQYF
TRBJ2-7 | TRBV14 | 18 | TRBD2 | NA | TGTGCCAGCAGCCTAAGGGGTGTTCAAGCAGCGGGAGACCACGAGCAGTACTTC | CASSLRGVQAAGDHEQYF
TRBJ2-7 | TRBV7-9 | 17 | TRBD1 | NA | TGTGCCAGCAGCTTAGCGATGGGACAGGACCTCTCCTACGAGCAGTACTTC | CASSLAMGQDLSYEQYF
TRBJ1-5 | TRBV10-3 | 14 | NA | NA | TGTGCCATCAGTGTGCCAGGGGACAATCAGCCCCAGCATTTT | CAISVPGDNQPQHF
TRBJ2-2 | TRBV6-6 | 15 | NA | NA | TGTGCCAGCACTTGGTACGGGGAAGGCACCGGGGAGCTGTTTTTT | CASTWYGEGTGELFF
TRBJ2-3 | TRBV3-1/TRBV3-2 | 16 | NA | NA | TGTGCCAGCAGCCGCGGAGGGCAGGGGACAACAGATACGCAGTATTTT | CASSRGGQGTTDTQYF
TRBJ2-3 | TRBV7-6 | 15 | NA | few | TGTGCCAGCAGCTTAACTACGCGTTCCACAGATACGCAGTATTTT | CASSLTTRSTDTQYF
TRBJ2-5 | TRBV19 | 13 | NA | NA | TGTGCCAGTAGTATGGGGCCCCTTGAGACCCAGTACTTC | CASSMGPLETQYF
TRBJ2-1 | TRBV5-4 | 16 | TRBD2 | few | TGTGCCAGCAGCTTGGGAGCGGGAGGATCTTACAATGAGCAGTTCTTC | CASSLGAGGSYNEQFF